What follows is one T cell receptor beta chain and its context. Its antigen is unidentified. Time point defined: patch test 1, 2 weeks after DPC sensitization. Treatment reported: therapeutic diphenylcyclopropenone sensitization with weekly scalp DPC. In every case, blood was obtained before the patch test was applied. Total RNA was extracted from unfractionated whole blood. This sample was included in a study of human T cells and chemical hapten exposure. Study background: Patients received weekly diphenylcyclopropenone doses to the scalp throughout the approximately 25-week study. Points from the study as a whole: Higher patch test scores went with higher counts of PT1 expanded TCRs.

TCRdb passed the RACE reads through MiXCR, listing each CDR3 protein once. The sample holds under 150,000 distinct CDR3 sequences, around 10% seen once. The germline gives CDR1 SNHLY, CDR2 FYNNEI. V was clipped by 4 bases and J by 5 bases; unmatched bases: 9. This CDR3 spans 16 amino acids. The source was whole blood, collected in connection with sensitization to the hapten diphenylcyclopropenone (DPC). The chain has TRBV2 and TRBJ2-5; the match to TRBD2 covers 11 bases. The TCR was taken from a woman in her forties or fifties with alopecia areata. Some clones in this sample may be carry-over from other donors' samples. This CDR3 is CASSALTSGKGETQYF. CDR3 coding DNA: TGTGCCAGCAGTGCTCTGACTAGCGGGAAAGGGGAGACCCAGTACTTC.